This T cell receptor (beta chain) comes out of a study of cytomegalovirus exposure and HLA in healthy donors (dated by TCRdb to the late 2010s). Looking at the study overall: An earlier analysis of approximately 640 of the donors reported approximately 300 Gb of sequence data and 117 million unique TCR beta sequences from about 200 million T cells. Around 330 gigabases of sequencing data and around 85 million unique TCR sequences made up an early release that covered around 640 HLA-typed donors. Among the roughly 380 genotyped donors, around 81% belonged to the genetic ancestry cluster associated with self-reported Caucasian donors. The study was designed to test whether signatures of past pathogen exposure could be identified by cataloging public T cell receptors. The T cell repertoires of 550 to 850 subjects were profiled by immunosequencing and related to cytomegalovirus serostatus. Besides the first cohort of about 730 subjects, a separate validation cohort made up of 120 or so different subjects was used. To predict cytomegalovirus infection status, the study brought together high-throughput TCR immunosequencing, statistical association of individual TCRs with disease status, and machine learning. A later analysis re-analyzed previously published TCR beta repertoires from roughly 630 donors and added high-resolution HLA genotyping to study TCR occurrence patterns. Rather than drawing on any new phenotypic data, the later analysis identified candidate immune exposures from TCR beta sequences and the way those sequences occurred across donors. In an earlier analysis of more than 550 of the donors, high-throughput TCR beta sequencing was used to judge whether each TCR beta V gene segment behaved as functional or pseudogenic. Alongside the repertoire data, information on donor age, sex, ethnicity and CMV serostatus was compiled. A later genetic analysis used genome-wide SNP genotypes for about 60% of the roughly 670 donors, treating that subset as a discovery cohort. Every repertoire in the discovery cohort had been generated on one and the same sequencing platform. Both class I and class II loci were covered by HLA typing, at four-digit resolution. Typing coverage differed by locus: A, B, C, DRB1 and DQB1 were typed in roughly 629-640 donors, DQA1 in approximately 520, DPA1 in around 610, and DPB1 in 472. Several DR-DQ haplotypes were treated as single units for association and clustering because of strong linkage in the cohort. Among 300 to 500 genotyped donors of the cohort, an average of roughly 230,000 unique TCR beta nucleotide sequences was sequenced per donor, of which about 18% were non-productive.

For this clone: Its specific antigen is unknown. One base away there is no much larger clone; base qualities are not given.

Points the paper makes about the study in general: At a false discovery rate of 0.05, a later analysis linked 15,000 to 20,000 TCR beta sequences to specific HLA alleles. Seventeen rarely observed V segments, including chromosome 9 orphons, were excluded from the earlier analysis of about 600 of the donors because counts were too low. Correlated functional status among segregating V segments might reflect linkage disequilibrium, but an unknown experimental factor could not be ruled out. According to a later analysis, parvovirus B19, influenza, CMV and Epstein-Barr virus appeared linked to several top co-occurrence clusters. Because HLA typing was missing for some donors at each locus, association tests included only the typed subset. A cluster of highly shared sequence variants was judged likely to be a technical artifact of the sequencing pipeline. An earlier analysis of some 590 of the donors showed that most TCR beta V segments appeared in productive rearrangements either about 90% or about 30% of the time, which broadly matched IMGT annotations. A later analysis found that most CMV-associated TCR beta chains appeared HLA-restricted, with HLA associations seemingly driven largely by CMV exposure. The classifier was reported to diagnose cytomegalovirus status with high specificity and sensitivity in both the original and validation cohorts. Sequencing depth was assumed to be roughly uniform across donors in the presence/absence analyses, though that assumption may not hold. In a later analysis, TCR association rates were found to vary across HLA loci, with the most associated TCRs seen for DRB1 alleles and the fewest for HLA-C alleles. According to the authors, the approach could potentially be generalized to other disease states and immunological phenotypes. A further reported finding was that TCR beta sequences accurately predicted the HLA-A and HLA-B alleles for most subjects in the first cohort. Only TCR beta chains were sequenced in this cohort, and the absence of alpha or paired-chain data limited detectable features. Most TCR sequences were observed very rarely across donors, whereas some public TCRs were present in many individuals. The study listed 150 to 200 TCR beta chains as associated with cytomegalovirus. In vitro tests confirmed that a few of the cytomegalovirus-associated TCR beta chains recognize cytomegalovirus antigens. Assigning TCR associations to individual alleles was difficult when HLA alleles, especially DR and DQ, strongly co-occurred. Some IMGT-functional V segments, including TRBV6-2 and TRBV6-3, could not be told apart with the 87-base-pair reads, so those segments were excluded. According to a later genetic analysis, donors in an Asian-associated ancestry cluster had fewer N-insertions in productive TCRs than the roughly 660-donor mean. Immune exposure information for the cohort was limited to CMV serostatus. In a later genetic analysis, a missense DCLRE1C variant was associated with V-gene and J-gene trimming of TCR beta chains, and the association was replicated in an independent cohort. A later analysis found that HLA-associated TCR beta chains were more clonally expanded and had lower generation probabilities than equally common non-associated chains.

The germline V gene encodes CDR1 MNHNS and CDR2 SASEGT. Trimming removed 3 bases from V and 6 bases from J, leaving 17 bases between the germline ends. The CDR3 runs 16 amino acids, cysteine and phenylalanine included. Only the CDR3 portion is preserved as DNA: 48 bases, with reading frame beginning at the first base. The receptor library was made with the immunoSEQ multiplex PCR assay. The multiplex PCR relied on a mix of 60 forward primers for TCR Vbeta segments and 13 reverse primers for TCR Jbeta segments. Amplification of the CDR3 region of rearranged TCR beta genes was performed with a multiplex PCR assay on genomic DNA. The Illumina HiSeq System was used to sequence the amplified TCR beta libraries as 87-base-pair reads. In the paper's pipeline: A later analysis counted about 76 million unique TCR beta chains across the 500 to 850 repertoires, and roughly 9.9 million of these chains were shared by at least two donors. Raw reads were error-corrected and collapsed into unique sequences by a nearest-neighbor algorithm in which closely related sequences were merged to remove PCR and sequencing errors. V, D and J gene segments were assigned by aligning CDR3 sequences to IMGT reference sequences. For a sequence to be retained, at least a six-nucleotide match to both a V gene segment and a J gene segment was required. A rearrangement counted as productive if the CDR3 had no stop codons and remained in frame with V and J, and every other rearrangement counted as non-productive. CDR3 was defined by IMGT convention, running from the second conserved V-encoded cysteine to the conserved J-encoded phenylalanine. In an earlier analysis of roughly 580 of the donors, sequences lacking an unambiguous match to a single V gene segment were excluded. An earlier analysis of some 610 of the donors called V segments functional above 56.7% productive rearrangements and segregating when the between-donor standard deviation exceeded 5%. To diagnose cytomegalovirus status from the catalog of TCR beta chain sequences, a statistical classification framework was built. A later analysis assigned V and J genes by comparing TCR nucleotide sequences with IMGT/GENE-DB human TR gene sequences. Using the TCRdist pipeline, a later analysis assigned CDR3 sequences along with most-parsimonious VDJ recombination scenarios. In a later analysis, each TCR beta chain was defined by its CDR3 amino acid sequence together with its V-gene family, and reads lacking a unique V-gene family were excluded. A later analysis removed 550 to 650 highly shared, low-generation-probability nucleotide sequences to deal with suspected cross-contamination and a sequencing artifact. In a later analysis, a clonal expansion index was calculated for each public chain from normalized within-repertoire ranks of inferred template counts. In a later analysis, generation probabilities were computed with a VDJ recombination model fitted to out-of-frame rearrangements, and the resulting probabilities were checked against IGoR. A later analysis scored TCR-TCR, TCR-HLA and TCR-CMV co-occurrence with hypergeometric tests, applying a repertoire-size bias correction to TCR pairs. False discovery rates were estimated in a later analysis by permuting HLA or CMV assignments 20 times. In a later analysis, co-occurring TCRs were grouped with DBSCAN, and TCRdist sequence similarity was added when clustering was performed within HLA-allele-positive subsets. Co-occurrence clustering excluded repertoires with fewer than 30,000 or more than 120,000 public chains, plus five with anomalous nucleotide sharing. Sourced from immuneACCESS, this table was stored by TCRdb with only in-frame sequences that have V and J called. A share of the clones is absent; for the studies checked, an unresolved V gene accounts for under half, and the remainder has no known explanation. That table supplies the V and J calls and clone size; D and trimming were determined from the DNA. In this sample the table shows 150,000 to 250,000 clones, roughly 72% of which occur a single time. Of the sample, 1.5% to 2% is held by the ten largest clones.

The cohort was made up of 666 healthy bone marrow donors. At the time of sampling, every cohort member was nominally healthy, though immune exposures that went unrecorded were likely present. The donor was CMV seronegative and belonged to the group of several hundred seronegative cohort members. Each donor provided a peripheral blood sample, and peripheral blood mononuclear cells were used for TCR beta sequencing. Genomic DNA extraction from the blood cell samples was performed with the Qiagen DNeasy Blood Extraction Kit. The source material was PBMCs. The receptor comes from a man between 25 and 39 years old in good health and CMV-seronegative. This chain is built from TRBV6-1 and TRBJ2-2, with TRBD1 as a weak D call on 6 bases. The nucleotides are TGTGCCAGCAGTGATATGCGACAGGCCGTCGCCGGGGAGCTGTTTTTT. It specifies CASSDMRQAVAGELFF.